This T cell receptor beta chain was captured in a study of shared clonotypes between healthy human individuals. With regard to this clone: Other DNA sequences in this specimen translate into the identical CDR3.

TCRdb's table, derived via immunoSEQ multiplex PCR, lists solely in-frame clones and lacks some. The sample holds some 2.4 million clones, roughly 93% seen once. The sequencing sample was made of naive CD4+ T cells from PBMCs. Subset: CD45RA+ positively selected. The source of this sequence is a man between 18 and 35 years old in good health. Some clones in this sample may be carry-over from other donors' samples.

This chain's CDR3 is CATSVGETQYF. CDR3 DNA: TGTGCCACCAGCGTGGGGGAGACCCAGTACTTC. This chain connects TRBV15 to TRBJ2-5; the D is unclear. The CDR3 sequence is 11 residues long. The germline V gene has CDR1 LNHNV and CDR2 YYDKDF (reference sequence). V dropped 5 bases and J dropped 5 bases, with 6 bases sitting between them.